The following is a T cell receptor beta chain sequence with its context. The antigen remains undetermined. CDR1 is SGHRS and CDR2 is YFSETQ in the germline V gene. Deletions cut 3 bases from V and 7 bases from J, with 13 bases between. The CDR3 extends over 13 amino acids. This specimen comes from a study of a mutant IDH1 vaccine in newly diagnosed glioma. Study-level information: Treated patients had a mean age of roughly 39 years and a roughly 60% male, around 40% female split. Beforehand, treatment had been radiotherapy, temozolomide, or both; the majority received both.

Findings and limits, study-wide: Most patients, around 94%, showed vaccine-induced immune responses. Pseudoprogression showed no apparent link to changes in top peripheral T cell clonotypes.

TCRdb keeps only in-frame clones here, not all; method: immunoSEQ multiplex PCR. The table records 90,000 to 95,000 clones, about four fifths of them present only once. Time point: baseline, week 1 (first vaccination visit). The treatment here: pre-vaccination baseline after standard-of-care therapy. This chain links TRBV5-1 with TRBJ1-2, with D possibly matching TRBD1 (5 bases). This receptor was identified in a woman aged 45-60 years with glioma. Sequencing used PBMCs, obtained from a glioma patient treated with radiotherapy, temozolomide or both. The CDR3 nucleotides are TGCGCCAGCAGCTCGGGACCTTTAGCTGGCTACACCTTC. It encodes CASSSGPLAGYTF.